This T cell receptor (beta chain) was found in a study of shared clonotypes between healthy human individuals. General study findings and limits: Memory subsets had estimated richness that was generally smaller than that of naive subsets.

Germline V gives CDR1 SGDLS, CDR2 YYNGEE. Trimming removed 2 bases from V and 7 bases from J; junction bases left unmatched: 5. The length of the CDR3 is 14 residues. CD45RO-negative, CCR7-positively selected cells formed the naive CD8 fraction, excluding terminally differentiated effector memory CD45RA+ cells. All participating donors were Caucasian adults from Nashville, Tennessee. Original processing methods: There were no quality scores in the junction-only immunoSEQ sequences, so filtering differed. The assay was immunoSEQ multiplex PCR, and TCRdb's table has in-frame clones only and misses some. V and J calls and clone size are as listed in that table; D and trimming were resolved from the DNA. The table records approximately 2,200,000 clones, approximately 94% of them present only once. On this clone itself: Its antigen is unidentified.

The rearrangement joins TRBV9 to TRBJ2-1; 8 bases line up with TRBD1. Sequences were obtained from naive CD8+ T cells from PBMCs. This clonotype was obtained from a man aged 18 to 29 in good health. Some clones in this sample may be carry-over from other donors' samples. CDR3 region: CASSVEDRANEQFF. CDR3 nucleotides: TGTGCCAGCAGCGTCGAGGACAGGGCAAATGAGCAGTTCTTC.